The rows below give T cell receptor beta chains drawn from one sample of a study of cytomegalovirus exposure and HLA in healthy donors. Method: immunoSEQ multiplex PCR; TCRdb's copy keeps in-frame clones and lacks some. Here the sample spans approximately 100,000 clones, 76% being singletons. The sample was PBMCs. All receptors come from a man aged 35 to 55 in good health and CMV-seronegative. Both conserved end residues are part of each CDR3. The D gene is left open where the match is weak. For some rows the clone size is stated as once, few or many, or as a class when expanded; others skip it.

few	NA	TRBV7-9	TRBJ1-5	12	TGTGCCAGCAGCGCGGACTTTCAGCCCCAGCATTTT	CASSADFQPQHF
NA	NA	TRBV27	TRBJ1-1	11	TGTGCCAGCAGTTTCGGTCCTGAAGCTTTCTTT	CASSFGPEAFF
NA	NA	TRBV20-1	TRBJ1-2	11	TGCAGTGCTACCAGTATCTATGGCTACACCTTC	CSATSIYGYTF
NA	TRBD2	TRBV5-1	TRBJ2-7	17	TGCGCCAGCAGCCGGACTAGCGGGGGCCTCAGCTCCTACGAGCAGTACTTC	CASSRTSGGLSSYEQYF
NA	TRBD1	TRBV30	TRBJ2-1	14	TGTGCCTGGAGCCCCGGGACAGGGGGCTTTGAGCAGTTCTTC	CAWSPGTGGFEQFF
few	NA	TRBV4-3	TRBJ2-2	17	TGCGCCAGCAGCCAAGGCGGGTCCGGGGTGAACACCGGGGAGCTGTTTTTT	CASSQGGSGVNTGELFF
NA	TRBD1	TRBV5-1	TRBJ1-6	14	TGCGCCAGCAGCTGGGACAGGGCGAATTCACCCCTCCACTTT	CASSWDRANSPLHF
NA	TRBD1	TRBV28	TRBJ1-6	15	TGTGCCAGCAGTCCCCAGGACAGGGCCGCTTCACCCCTCCACTTT	CASSPQDRAASPLHF
NA	NA	TRBV7-3	TRBJ2-3	14	TGTGCCAGCAGTACAGGTCATAGCACAGATACGCAGTATTTT	CASSTGHSTDTQYF
once	TRBD2	TRBV18	TRBJ2-3	16	TGTGCCAGCTCACCACCTGAGCGGGGGGGCTCCGGATCGCAGTATTTT	CASSPPERGGSGSQYF
NA	TRBD1	TRBV7-9	TRBJ2-2	15	TGTGCCAGCAGCCAAGGACAGGGGGCGCCCGGGGAGCTGTTTTTT	CASSQGQGAPGELFF
NA	TRBD1	TRBV6-6	TRBJ2-6	16	TGTGCCAGCAGTTCCCGACAGGGGGTTGGGGCCAACGTCCTGACTTTC	CASSSRQGVGANVLTF
NA	NA	TRBV5-1	TRBJ1-5	15	TGCGCCAGCAGAACGGACCCGGGGAGCAATCAGCCCCAGCATTTT	CASRTDPGSNQPQHF
NA	TRBD1	TRBV19	TRBJ1-1	12	TGTGCCAGTTCAGGACAGGGTGAAGGGCCGATCTTT	CASSGQGEGPIF
NA	NA	TRBV7-8	TRBJ1-4	15	TGTGCCAGCAGCTCTCGGGGAGCAACTAATGAAAAACTGTTTTTT	CASSSRGATNEKLFF
few	TRBD1	TRBV5-4	TRBJ1-1	14	TGTGCCAGCAGTAGACAGGGCAAGAACACTGAAGCTTTCTTT	CASSRQGKNTEAFF
NA	NA	TRBV4-3	TRBJ1-5	19	TGCGCCAGCAGCCAAGATCTAAGCAGGGCGAGAAATAGCAATCAGCCCCAGCATTTT	CASSQDLSRARNSNQPQHF
NA	TRBD2	TRBV4-3	TRBJ2-1	14	TGCGCCAGCAGCCAAGGGACTAGCCTCAATGAGCAGTTCTTC	CASSQGTSLNEQFF